These T cell receptor beta chains were read from a single sample in a study of response to subunit inactivated influenza vaccine. In TCRdb, the RT-PCR reads were re-called with MiXCR into one record per CDR3 protein. The table has approximately 480,000 distinct CDR3 sequences, approximately 11% seen once; the top ten hold approximately 12%. Sequencing used PBMCs from blood, obtained 35 to 45 days after vaccination. These receptors originate from a man between 45 and 60 years old who received an inactivated influenza vaccine. CDR3s include the opening cysteine and the closing phenylalanine or tryptophan. Fields, in order: J gene, V gene, clone size, CDR3 length, CDR3 protein. The listing skips clone size in some rows; elsewhere it reads once, few, many or a size class.

TRBJ2-1,TRBV7-3,.,18,CASSLTTTSGLNGNEQFF
TRBJ1-6,TRBV5-5,many,13,CASSWDHGGPLHF
TRBJ2-1,TRBV20-1,few,11,CSAESRNEQFF
TRBJ1-1,TRBV6-2/TRBV6-3,few,13,CASSYWGHTEAFF
TRBJ2-3,TRBV5-1,few,14,CASSDGQHTDTQYF
TRBJ2-7,TRBV19,.,15,CASSDGTANSYEQYF
TRBJ2-7,TRBV7-2,many,13,CASSFSSTYEQYF
TRBJ2-3,TRBV4-2,.,15,CASSSTSGSPDTQYF
TRBJ1-1,TRBV3-1,many,13,CASSQGQGLEAFF
TRBJ2-1,TRBV7-9,few,15,CASSLNSHSYNEQFF
TRBJ2-2,TRBV12-3/TRBV12-4,few,16,CASSFFGTPAAGELFF
TRBJ2-7,TRBV10-3,many,17,CAIRGEKGRALSYEQYF
TRBJ2-7,TRBV4-3,many,15,CASSQGTGRGDEQYF
TRBJ2-1,TRBV12-3/TRBV12-4,many,15,CASSFSGQGYNEQFF
TRBJ1-1,TRBV5-1,.,14,CASSKDSTNTEAFF
TRBJ2-1,TRBV6-5,.,15,CASSYSHKYYNEQFF
TRBJ1-1,TRBV6-2/TRBV6-3,.,14,CASRQWGRGWEAFF
TRBJ1-2,TRBV6-2/TRBV6-3,.,15,CASSYPGQFNYGYTF
TRBJ2-1,TRBV6-1,.,14,CASRGLAVYNEQFF
TRBJ2-5,TRBV7-9,.,16,CASSLEWQVGSETQYF
TRBJ1-3,TRBV27,few,13,CASTSGGGNTIYF
TRBJ2-7,TRBV5-6,.,14,CASSSQGAPYEQYF
TRBJ2-3,TRBV5-1,.,14,CASSFTREGDTQYF
TRBJ2-7,TRBV20-1,many,13,CSARFAGNHEQYF
TRBJ2-2,TRBV5-6,few,16,CASSFPGRLNTGELFF
TRBJ2-3,TRBV29-1,few,13,CSVRGSNTDTQYF